This T cell receptor beta chain was retrieved from a study of T cell responses to AZD1222 COVID-19 vaccine. Study outcomes and limitations: Spike-specific TCR breadth and depth rose after two AZD1222 doses. Baseline antibody screening turned up just a handful of seropositive AZD1222 recipients.

This CDR3 has 14 residues. With 4 bases removed from V and 8 bases from J, the gap between germline ends came to 14 bases. CDR1 and CDR2 from the germline V gene are MDHEN and SYDVKM. Sequencing used immunoSEQ multiplex PCR; TCRdb keeps in-frame clones, though not all of them. The sample includes about 140,000 clones, almost 95% of them seen just once. As to this clone: As yet, its antigen is unknown.

The source of this sequence is an adult who received the AZD1222 COVID-19 vaccine. The chain carries TRBV28 and TRBJ1-4; TRBD1 might be the D (5 bases). The source was peripheral blood, collected 28 days after the second AZD1222 dose. CDR3 sequence reads: CASSSQEGPEKLFF. The CDR3 nucleotides read TGTGCCAGCAGTTCGCAGGAGGGGCCCGAAAAACTGTTTTTT.